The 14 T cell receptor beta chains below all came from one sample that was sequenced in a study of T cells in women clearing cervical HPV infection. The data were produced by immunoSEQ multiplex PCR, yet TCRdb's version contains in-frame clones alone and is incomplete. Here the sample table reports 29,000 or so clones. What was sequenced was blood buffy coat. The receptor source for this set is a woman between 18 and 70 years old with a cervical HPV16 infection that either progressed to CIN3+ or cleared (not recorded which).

CDR3 loop: CASSPRYRGGRYNEQFF. The DNA read from the CDR3 is TGTGCCAGCAGCCCACGGTACCGGGGGGGCCGGTACAATGAG. This chain joins TRBV7-6 and TRBJ2-1, with TRBD2 matching over 8 bases. Coverage ceases 3 residues before the CDR3 finishes, and the germline J gene fills in the end. The CDR3 contains 17 residues. The germline V gene has CDR1 SGHVS and CDR2 FNYEAQ. J gave up 4 bases and V 5 bases, and 13 bases lay outside the gene matches.

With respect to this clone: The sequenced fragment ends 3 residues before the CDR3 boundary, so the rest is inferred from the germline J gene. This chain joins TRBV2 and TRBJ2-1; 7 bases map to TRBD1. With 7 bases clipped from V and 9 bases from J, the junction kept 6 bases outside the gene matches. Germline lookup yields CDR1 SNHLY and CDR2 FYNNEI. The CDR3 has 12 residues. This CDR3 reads CASNGQAVEQFF. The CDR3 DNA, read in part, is TGTGCCAGCAACGGACAGGCCGTTGAG. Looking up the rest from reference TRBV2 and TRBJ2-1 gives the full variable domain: EPEVTQTPSHQVTQMGQEVILRCVPISNHLYFYWYRQILGQKVEFLVSFYNNEISEKSEIFDDQFSVERPDGSNFTLKIRSTKLEDSAMYFCASNGQAVEQFFGPGTRLTVL.

The covered CDR3 bases are TGCAGTGCGCAAACACAGGGTGGAAACACC. This gives the protein CSAQTQGGNT. The full CDR3 protein reads CSAQTQGGNTIYF. This sequence joins TRBV20-1 and TRBJ1-3, with D possibly being TRBD1 (6 bases). The DNA ends 3 residues before the CDR3 does, and the rest of the CDR3 is filled in from the germline J gene. From germline, CDR1 is DFQATT and CDR2 SNEGSKA (reference sequence). V was shortened by 6 bases and J by 3 bases, with 12 bases between the two germline ends. CDR3 length: 13 amino acids.

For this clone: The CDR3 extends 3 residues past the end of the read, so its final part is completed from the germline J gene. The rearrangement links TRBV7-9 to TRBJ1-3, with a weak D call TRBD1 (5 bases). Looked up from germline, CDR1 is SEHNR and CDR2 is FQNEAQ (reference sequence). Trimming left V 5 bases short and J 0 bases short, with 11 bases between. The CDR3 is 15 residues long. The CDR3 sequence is CASSPRTSSGNTIYF. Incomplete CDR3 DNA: TGTGCCAGCAGCCCCCGGACAAGCTCTGGAAACACC.

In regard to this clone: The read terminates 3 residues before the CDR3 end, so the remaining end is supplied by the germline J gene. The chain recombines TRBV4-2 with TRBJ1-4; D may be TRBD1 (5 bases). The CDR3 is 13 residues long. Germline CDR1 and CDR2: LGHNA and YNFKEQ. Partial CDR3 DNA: TGTGCCAGCAGCCAATGGGACGGGGGGAAA. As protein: CASSQWDGGK. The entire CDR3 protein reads CASSQWDGGKLFF.

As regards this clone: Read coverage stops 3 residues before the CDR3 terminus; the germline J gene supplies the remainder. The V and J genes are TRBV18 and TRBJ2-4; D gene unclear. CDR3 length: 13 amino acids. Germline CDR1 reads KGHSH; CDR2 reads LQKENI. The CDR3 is CASSLELGYGQYF. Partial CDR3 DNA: TGTGCCAGCTCCCTAGAACTGGGTTATGGT.

This CDR3 is CAISEGTGYEQYF. The DNA read from the CDR3 is TGTGCCATCAGTGAAGGGACAGGATACGAG. The rearrangement links TRBV10-3 to TRBJ2-7, with 8 bases matching TRBD1. The read ends 3 residues early relative to the CDR3; the germline J gene fills the gap. CDR1 ENHRY and CDR2 SYGVKD come from the germline V gene. V gave up 3 bases and J gave up 4 bases; unmatched junction bases: 2. The CDR3 consists of 13 residues.

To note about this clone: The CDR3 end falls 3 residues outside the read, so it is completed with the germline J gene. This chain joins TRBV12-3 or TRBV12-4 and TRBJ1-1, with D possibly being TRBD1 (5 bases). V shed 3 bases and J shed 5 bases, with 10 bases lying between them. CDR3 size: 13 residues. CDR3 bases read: TGTGCCAGCAGTTTCAGGGAGGGGACTGAA. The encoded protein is CASSFREGTE. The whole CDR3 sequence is CASSFREGTEAFF.

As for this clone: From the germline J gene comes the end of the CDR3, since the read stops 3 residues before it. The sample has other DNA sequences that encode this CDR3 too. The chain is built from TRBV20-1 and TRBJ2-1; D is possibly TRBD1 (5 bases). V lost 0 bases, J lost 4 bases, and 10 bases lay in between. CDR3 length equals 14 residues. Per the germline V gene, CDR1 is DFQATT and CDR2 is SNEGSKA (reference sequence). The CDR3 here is CSARDLTAYNEQFF. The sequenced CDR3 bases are TGCAGTGCTAGAGATCTGACAGCGTACAATGAG.

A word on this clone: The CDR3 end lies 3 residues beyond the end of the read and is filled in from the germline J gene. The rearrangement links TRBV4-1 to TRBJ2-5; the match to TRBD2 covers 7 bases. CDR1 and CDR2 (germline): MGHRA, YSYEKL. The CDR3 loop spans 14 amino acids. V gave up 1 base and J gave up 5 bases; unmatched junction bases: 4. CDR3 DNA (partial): TGCGCCAGCAGCCAAGCCCCACTAGCGGAGACC. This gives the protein CASSQAPLAET. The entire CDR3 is CASSQAPLAETQYF.

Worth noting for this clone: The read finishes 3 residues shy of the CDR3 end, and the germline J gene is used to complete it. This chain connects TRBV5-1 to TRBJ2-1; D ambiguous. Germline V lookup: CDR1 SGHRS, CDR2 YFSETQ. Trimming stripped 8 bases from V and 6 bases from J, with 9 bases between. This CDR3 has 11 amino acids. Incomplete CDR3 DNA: TGCGCCAGTGCAGAAACCAATGAG. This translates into CASAETNE. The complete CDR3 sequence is CASAETNEQFF.

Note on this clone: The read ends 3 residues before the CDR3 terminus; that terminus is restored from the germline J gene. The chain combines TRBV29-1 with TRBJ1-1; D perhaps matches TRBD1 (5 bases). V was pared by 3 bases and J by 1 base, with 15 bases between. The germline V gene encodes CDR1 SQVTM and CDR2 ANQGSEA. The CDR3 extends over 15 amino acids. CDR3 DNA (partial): TGCAGCGTTGAGGGCGGGGCGGGCGCGAACACTGAA. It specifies CSVEGGAGANTE. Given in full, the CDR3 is CSVEGGAGANTEAFF. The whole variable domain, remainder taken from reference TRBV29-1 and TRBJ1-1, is SAVISQKPSRDICQRGTSLTIQCQVDSQVTMMFWYRQQPGQSLTLIATANQGSEATYESGFVIDKFPISRPNLTFSTLTVSNMSPEDSSIYLCSVEGGAGANTEAFFGQGTRLTVV.

The sequenced part of the CDR3 DNA is TGTGCCACCAGGGGGGACAGCGACTATGGC. Protein sequence: CATRGDSDYG. The CDR3 in its entirety is CATRGDSDYGYTF. The chain uses TRBV24-1 and TRBJ1-2; 7 bases agree with TRBD1. The read ends 3 residues early relative to the CDR3; the germline J gene fills the gap. CDR3 length: 13 amino acids. Trimming cost V 7 bases and J 3 bases; bases outside gene matches: 4. Germline CDR1 reads KGHDR; CDR2 reads SFDVKD.

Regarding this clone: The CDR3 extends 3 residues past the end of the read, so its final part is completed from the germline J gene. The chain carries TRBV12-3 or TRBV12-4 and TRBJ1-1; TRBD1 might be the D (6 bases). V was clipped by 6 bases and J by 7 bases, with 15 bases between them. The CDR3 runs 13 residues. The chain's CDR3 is CASRPSPTGEAFF. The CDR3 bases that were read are TGTGCCAGCAGACCCTCACCGACAGGTGAA.